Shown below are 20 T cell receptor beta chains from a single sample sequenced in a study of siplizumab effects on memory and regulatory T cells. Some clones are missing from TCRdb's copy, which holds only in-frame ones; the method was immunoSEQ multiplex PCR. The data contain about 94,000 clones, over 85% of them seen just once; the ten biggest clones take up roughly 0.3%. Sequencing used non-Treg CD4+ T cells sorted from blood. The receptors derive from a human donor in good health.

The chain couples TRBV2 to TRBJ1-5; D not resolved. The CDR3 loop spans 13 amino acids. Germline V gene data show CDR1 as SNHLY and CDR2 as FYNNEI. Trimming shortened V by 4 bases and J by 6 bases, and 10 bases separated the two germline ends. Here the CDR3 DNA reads TGTGCCAGCAGTGGGGGAATCGTTCAGCCCCAGCATTTT. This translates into CASSGGIVQPQHF.

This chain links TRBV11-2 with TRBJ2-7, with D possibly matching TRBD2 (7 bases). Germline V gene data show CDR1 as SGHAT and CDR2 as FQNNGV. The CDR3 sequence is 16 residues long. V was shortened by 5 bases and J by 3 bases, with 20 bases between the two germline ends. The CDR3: CASSPTGLAAIYEQYF. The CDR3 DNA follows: TGTGCCAGCAGCCCTACAGGGCTAGCGGCTATCTACGAGCAGTACTTC.

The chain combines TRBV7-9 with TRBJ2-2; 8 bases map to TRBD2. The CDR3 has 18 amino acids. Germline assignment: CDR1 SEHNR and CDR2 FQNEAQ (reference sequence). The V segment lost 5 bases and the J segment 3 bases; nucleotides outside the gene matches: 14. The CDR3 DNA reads TGTGCCAGCAGCCCTTCCCGGAGTAGCGGGGCCTACACCGGGGAGCTGTTTTTT. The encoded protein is CASSPSRSSGAYTGELFF.

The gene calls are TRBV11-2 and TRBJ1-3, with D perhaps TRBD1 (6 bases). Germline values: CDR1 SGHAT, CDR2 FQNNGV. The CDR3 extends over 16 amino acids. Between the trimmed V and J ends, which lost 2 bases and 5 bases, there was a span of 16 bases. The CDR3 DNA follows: TGTGCCAGCAGCTTATTACGAGGGGGACGTCGAAACACCATATATTTT. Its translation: CASSLLRGGRRNTIYF.

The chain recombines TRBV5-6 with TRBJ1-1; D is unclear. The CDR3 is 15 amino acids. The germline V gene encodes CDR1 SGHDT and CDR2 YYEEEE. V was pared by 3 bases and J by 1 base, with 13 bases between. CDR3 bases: TGTGCCAGCAGCTCACTCCGCGGAGGGAACACTGAAGCTTTCTTT. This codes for CASSSLRGGNTEAFF.

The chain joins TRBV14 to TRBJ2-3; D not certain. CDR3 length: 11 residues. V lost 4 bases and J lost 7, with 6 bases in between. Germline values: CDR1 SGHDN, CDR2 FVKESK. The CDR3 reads CASSLANTQYF. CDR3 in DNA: TGTGCCAGCAGCCTGGCCAATACGCAGTATTTT.

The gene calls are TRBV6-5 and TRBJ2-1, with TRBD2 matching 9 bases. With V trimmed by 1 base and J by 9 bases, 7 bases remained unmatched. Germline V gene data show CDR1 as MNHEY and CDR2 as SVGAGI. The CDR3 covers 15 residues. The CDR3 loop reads CASSYLGLAFREQFF. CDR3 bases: TGTGCCAGCAGTTACTTAGGACTAGCGTTCCGTGAGCAGTTCTTC.

The CDR3 is CASSLGHEQFF. The CDR3 nucleotides are TGCGCCAGCAGCCTGGGGCATGAGCAGTTCTTC. This sequence joins TRBV5-1 and TRBJ2-1, with D perhaps matching TRBD1 (5 bases). The length of the CDR3 is 11 residues. V was trimmed by 4 bases and J by 8 bases, leaving 7 bases between them. CDR1 is SGHRS, CDR2 YFSETQ, per germline.

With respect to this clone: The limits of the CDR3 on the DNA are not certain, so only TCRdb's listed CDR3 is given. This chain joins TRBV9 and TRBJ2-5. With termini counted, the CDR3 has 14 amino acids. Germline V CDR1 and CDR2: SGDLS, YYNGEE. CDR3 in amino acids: CASSVGPGGETQYF.

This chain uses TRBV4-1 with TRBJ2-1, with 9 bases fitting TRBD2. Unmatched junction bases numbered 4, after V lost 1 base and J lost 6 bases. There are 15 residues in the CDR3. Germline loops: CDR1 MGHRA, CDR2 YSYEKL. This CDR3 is CASSQGGGAFNEQFF. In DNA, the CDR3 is TGCGCCAGCAGCCAAGGCGGGGGGGCCTTCAATGAGCAGTTCTTC.

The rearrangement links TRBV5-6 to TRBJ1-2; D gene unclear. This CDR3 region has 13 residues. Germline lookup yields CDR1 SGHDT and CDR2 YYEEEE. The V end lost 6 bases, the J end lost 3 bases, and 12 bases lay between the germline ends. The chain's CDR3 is CASTLSRDYGYTF. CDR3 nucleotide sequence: TGTGCCAGCACCCTCAGTCGGGACTATGGCTACACCTTC. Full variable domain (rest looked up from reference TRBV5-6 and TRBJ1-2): DAGVTQSPTHLIKTRGQQVTLRCSPKSGHDTVSWYQQALGQGPQFIFQYYEEEERQRGNFPDRFSGHQFPNYSSELNVNALLLGDSALYLCASTLSRDYGYTFGSGTRLTVV.

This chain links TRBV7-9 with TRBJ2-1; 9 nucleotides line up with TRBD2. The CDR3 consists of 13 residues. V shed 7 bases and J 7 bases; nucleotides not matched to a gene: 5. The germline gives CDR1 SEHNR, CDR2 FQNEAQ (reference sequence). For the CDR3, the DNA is TGTGCCAGCATCCGTCTAGCGGGGAATGAGCAGTTCTTC. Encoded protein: CASIRLAGNEQFF. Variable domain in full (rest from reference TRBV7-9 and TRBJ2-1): DTGVSQNPRHKITKRGQNVTFRCDPISEHNRLYWYRQTLGQGPEFLTYFQNEAQLEKSRLLSDRFSAERPKGSFSTLEIQRTEQGDSAMYLCASIRLAGNEQFFGPGTRLTVL.

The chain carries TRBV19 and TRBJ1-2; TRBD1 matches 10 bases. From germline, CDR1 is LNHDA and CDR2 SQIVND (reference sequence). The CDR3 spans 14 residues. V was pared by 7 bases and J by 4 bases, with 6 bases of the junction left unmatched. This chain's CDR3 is CASMTGGGVYGYTF. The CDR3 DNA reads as TGTGCCAGTATGACAGGGGGCGGTGTCTATGGCTACACCTTC.

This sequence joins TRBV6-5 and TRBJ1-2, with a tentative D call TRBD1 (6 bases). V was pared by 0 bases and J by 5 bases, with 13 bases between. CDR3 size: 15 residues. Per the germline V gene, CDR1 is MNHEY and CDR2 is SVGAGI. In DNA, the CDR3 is TGTGCCAGCAGTTACTCGAAGAACAGGGCGTATGGCTACACCTTC. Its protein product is CASSYSKNRAYGYTF.

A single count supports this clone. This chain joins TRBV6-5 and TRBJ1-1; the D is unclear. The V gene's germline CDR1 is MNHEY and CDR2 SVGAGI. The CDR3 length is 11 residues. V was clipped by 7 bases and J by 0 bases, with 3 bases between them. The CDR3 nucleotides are TGTGCCAGCATGATGAACACTGAAGCTTTCTTT. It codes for CASMMNTEAFF.

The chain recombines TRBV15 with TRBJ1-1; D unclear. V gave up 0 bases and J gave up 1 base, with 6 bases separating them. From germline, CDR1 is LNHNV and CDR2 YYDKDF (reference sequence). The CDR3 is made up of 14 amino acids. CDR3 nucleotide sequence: TGTGCCACCAGCAGAGATCTGGGGAACACTGAAGCTTTCTTT. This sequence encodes CATSRDLGNTEAFF.

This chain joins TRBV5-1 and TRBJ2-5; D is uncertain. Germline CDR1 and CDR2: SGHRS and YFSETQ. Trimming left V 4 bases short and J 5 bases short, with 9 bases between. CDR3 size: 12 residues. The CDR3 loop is CASSGFRETQYF. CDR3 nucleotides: TGCGCCAGCAGCGGTTTCCGGGAGACCCAGTACTTC.

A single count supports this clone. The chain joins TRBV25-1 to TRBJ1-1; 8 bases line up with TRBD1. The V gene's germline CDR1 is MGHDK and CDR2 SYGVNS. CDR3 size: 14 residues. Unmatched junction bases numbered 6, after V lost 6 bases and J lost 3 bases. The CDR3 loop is CASRWTGSDTEAFF. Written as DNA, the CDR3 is TGTGCCAGCAGGTGGACAGGGTCTGACACTGAAGCTTTCTTT.

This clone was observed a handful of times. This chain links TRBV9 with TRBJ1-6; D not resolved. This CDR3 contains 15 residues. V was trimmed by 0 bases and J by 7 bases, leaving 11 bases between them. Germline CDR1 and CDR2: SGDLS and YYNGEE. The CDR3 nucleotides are TGTGCCAGCAGCGTAGCTACGGGATCCAATTCACCCCTCCACTTT. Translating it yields CASSVATGSNSPLHF.

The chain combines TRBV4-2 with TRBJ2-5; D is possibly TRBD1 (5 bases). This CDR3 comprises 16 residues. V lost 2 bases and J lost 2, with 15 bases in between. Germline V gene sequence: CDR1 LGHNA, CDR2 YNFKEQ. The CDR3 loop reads CASSQFIGVEQETQYF. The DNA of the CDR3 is TGTGCCAGCAGCCAATTCATAGGGGTGGAACAAGAGACCCAGTACTTC.